The 32 T cell receptor beta chains listed next were all sequenced from one sample in a study of cytomegalovirus exposure and HLA in healthy donors. Method: immunoSEQ multiplex PCR; TCRdb's copy keeps in-frame clones and lacks some. The sample lists 110,000 or so clones, approximately 91% occurring once. Sequencing input: PBMCs. These receptors all stem from a woman between 18 and 29 years old in good health and CMV-seronegative.

The chain combines TRBV7-2 with TRBJ2-7; 9 bases map to TRBD1. There are 17 residues in the CDR3. In germline, CDR1 is SGHTA, CDR2 FQGNSA. Trimming took 2 bases from V and 4 from J; bases not matched to a gene: 12. As DNA, the CDR3 is TGTGCCAGCAGCTTAAGAGGGGGGACAGGGAGGACATACGAGCAGTACTTC. Its protein is CASSLRGGTGRTYEQYF.

The V and J genes are TRBV7-2 and TRBJ2-3; D uncertain. CDR3 length: 13 amino acids. CDR1 and CDR2 (germline): SGHTA, FQGNSA. V lost 5 bases to trimming and J lost 4 bases, with 10 bases between them. This CDR3 is CASSPKAADTQYF. Here the CDR3 DNA reads TGTGCCAGCAGCCCCAAGGCGGCAGATACGCAGTATTTT.

The gene calls are TRBV7-2 and TRBJ1-2; 7 nucleotides match TRBD1. From germline, CDR1 is SGHTA and CDR2 FQGNSA. Trimming at V came to 5 bases and at J to 4 bases, leaving 10 bases not matched to a gene. This CDR3 has 15 residues. Here the CDR3 reads CASSTKGAQGYGYTF. CDR3 in DNA: TGTGCCAGCAGCACGAAGGGGGCGCAAGGCTATGGCTACACCTTC.

The chain has TRBV6-5 and TRBJ1-4, with TRBD1 identical over 9 bases. Unmatched junction bases numbered 7, after V lost 7 bases and J lost 7 bases. This CDR3 is built from 14 residues. Germline V gene sequence: CDR1 MNHEY, CDR2 SVGAGI. The CDR3 DNA follows: TGTGCCAGCACCCGGACAGGGGAAAGTGAAAAACTGTTTTTT. As protein: CASTRTGESEKLFF.

This clone was seen only once. The chain recombines TRBV18 with TRBJ2-1, with D possibly being TRBD1 (5 bases). V lost 2 bases and J lost 8, with 16 bases in between. Germline loops: CDR1 KGHSH, CDR2 LQKENI. The CDR3 sequence is 15 residues long. This CDR3 is CASSPMGRGRDEQFF. CDR3 nucleotide sequence: TGTGCCAGCTCACCAATGGGAAGGGGTAGAGATGAGCAGTTCTTC.

In this sample, this clone turned up once. V usage is TRBV29-1 and J usage is TRBJ2-3; 9 bases align to TRBD2. This CDR3 spans 15 amino acids. Trimming cost V 4 bases and J 6 bases; bases outside gene matches: 11. The germline gives CDR1 SQVTM, CDR2 ANQGSEA. This CDR3 is CSVVPRREGIDTQYF. For the CDR3, the DNA is TGCAGCGTTGTCCCAAGGCGGGAGGGCATCGATACGCAGTATTTT.

The chain employs TRBV30 and TRBJ2-7, with 9 bases lining up with TRBD1. CDR1 and CDR2 (germline): GTSNPN, SVGIG (reference sequence). The CDR3 spans 15 residues. The trim removed 5 bases at V and 1 base at J, leaving 9 bases unmatched. For the CDR3, the DNA is TGTGCCTGGGCCAGACCGGGACAGGGTTCCTACGAGCAGTACTTC. It yields the protein CAWARPGQGSYEQYF.

This sequence joins TRBV9 and TRBJ1-6; 7 bases fit TRBD1. The germline V gene encodes CDR1 SGDLS and CDR2 YYNGEE. The CDR3 consists of 17 residues. Unmatched junction bases numbered 13, after V lost 3 bases and J lost 7 bases. CDR3 sequence: CASSAADRDGQNSPLHF. The CDR3 bases are TGTGCCAGCAGCGCGGCTGACAGGGACGGACAAAATTCACCCCTCCACTTT.

The CDR3 DNA follows: TGTGCCTGGAGTGTCTCCGCGGGGAGAAGAGGCTACGAGCAGTACTTC. Amino acids: CAWSVSAGRRGYEQYF. The chain employs TRBV30 and TRBJ2-7, with D maybe TRBD2 (6 bases). Looked up from germline, CDR1 is GTSNPN and CDR2 is SVGIG (reference sequence). This CDR3 has 16 residues. V lost 0 bases, J lost 3 bases, and 18 bases lay in between.

This clone came up a few times. The chain employs TRBV7-3 and TRBJ2-7; TRBD2 matches 9 bases. V lost 3 bases to trimming and J lost 6 bases; unmatched junction nucleotides: 0. Germline-derived CDR1 and CDR2 are SGHTA and FQGTGA. This CDR3 spans 12 amino acids. CDR3 loop: CASSLTSGEQYF. The CDR3 DNA reads TGTGCCAGCAGCTTGACTAGCGGCGAGCAGTACTTC.

The genes are TRBV7-6 and TRBJ2-3; 14 nucleotides align to TRBD2. In germline, CDR1 is SGHVS, CDR2 FNYEAQ. The CDR3 consists of 17 residues. J gave up 4 bases and V 1 base, and 4 bases lay outside the gene matches. The chain's CDR3 is CASSLGTSGGLADTQYF. CDR3 coding DNA: TGTGCCAGCAGCTTAGGGACTAGCGGGGGGTTAGCAGATACGCAGTATTTT. Looking up the rest from reference TRBV7-6 and TRBJ2-3 gives the full variable domain: GAGVSQSPRYKVTKRGQDVALRCDPISGHVSLYWYRQALGQGPEFLTYFNYEAQQDKSGLPNDRFSAERPEGSISTLTIQRTEQRDSAMYRCASSLGTSGGLADTQYFGPGTRLTVL.

The rearrangement links TRBV5-8 to TRBJ2-1, with D possibly being TRBD1 (5 bases). V gave up 0 bases and J gave up 6 bases, with 16 bases separating them. The V gene's germline CDR1 is SGHTS and CDR2 YDEGEE. This CDR3 region has 16 residues. CDR3 sequence (DNA): TGTGCCAGCAGCTTGGTTCGGACATCTTATACCAATGAGCAGTTCTTC. It codes for CASSLVRTSYTNEQFF.

The chain uses TRBV28 and TRBJ2-7, with 7 bases lining up with TRBD2. CDR1 and CDR2 from the germline V gene are MDHEN and SYDVKM. The CDR3 is 16 amino acids. The V segment lost 1 base and the J segment 0 bases; nucleotides outside the gene matches: 6. Here the CDR3 reads CASSLFASGNSYEQYF. The CDR3 coding sequence is TGTGCCAGCAGTTTATTTGCTAGCGGAAACTCCTACGAGCAGTACTTC.

This clone was seen a few times. This chain joins TRBV18 and TRBJ2-7; D is uncertain. The V end lost 2 bases, the J end lost 5 bases, and 16 bases lay between the germline ends. Germline CDR1 is KGHSH and CDR2 is LQKENI. The CDR3 is 15 amino acids. The CDR3 nucleotides read TGTGCCAGCTCACCATCTCGAAGTACTATAGACGAGCAGTACTTC. It is translated as CASSPSRSTIDEQYF.

The V gene is TRBV4-1, the J gene TRBJ2-7; a weak D match, TRBD2 (5 bases). V lost 1 base to trimming and J lost 3 bases, with 7 bases between them. The germline V gene encodes CDR1 MGHRA and CDR2 YSYEKL. The CDR3 extends over 13 amino acids. CDR3 nucleotide sequence: TGCGCCAGCAGCCAAGGGGAGTTCTACGAGCAGTACTTC. This gives the protein CASSQGEFYEQYF.

This clone was seen only once. The chain carries TRBV4-1 and TRBJ2-6; D perhaps matches TRBD1 (5 bases). Looked up from germline, CDR1 is MGHRA and CDR2 is YSYEKL. The CDR3 spans 17 residues. Deletions cut 3 bases from V and 0 bases from J, with 12 bases between. DNA for the CDR3: TGCGCCAGCAGCCAGCCAAGGGGCAACTCTGGGGCCAACGTCCTGACTTTC. Its protein is CASSQPRGNSGANVLTF.

The chain carries TRBV6-4 and TRBJ2-3; TRBD1 matches at 9 bases. Germline trimming cut 4 bases from V and 1 base from J; bases unmatched to any gene: 3. Germline values: CDR1 MRHNA, CDR2 SNTAGT. This CDR3 comprises 15 residues. CDR3 sequence reads: CASSATGGGTDTQYF. The CDR3 DNA follows: TGTGCCAGCAGTGCGACAGGGGGAGGCACAGATACGCAGTATTTT.

The rearrangement links TRBV14 to TRBJ1-1; tentative D call: TRBD1 (6 bases). Deletions cut 4 bases from V and 7 bases from J, with 13 bases between. This CDR3 is built from 13 residues. The germline gives CDR1 SGHDN, CDR2 FVKESK. CDR3 nucleotides: TGTGCCAGCAGCCTTAGGGGGTACAGTGAAGCTTTCTTT. Amino acid sequence: CASSLRGYSEAFF.

This clone was counted a few times. The rearrangement uses TRBV11-3 and TRBJ2-1; tentative D call: TRBD2 (6 bases). Germline CDR1 and CDR2: SGHNT and YENEEA. V gave up 6 bases and J gave up 6 bases, with 15 bases separating them. The CDR3 is made up of 14 amino acids. The CDR3 protein is CASSSGTWSNEQFF. CDR3 DNA: TGTGCCAGCAGTAGCGGAACGTGGTCCAATGAGCAGTTCTTC.

CDR3 sequence (DNA): TGTGCCAGCAGCCCCCAACGGACAGGGGGCAGTGAAAAACTGTTTTTT. Amino acid sequence: CASSPQRTGGSEKLFF. The J gene is TRBJ1-4, the V gene TRBV9; 11 bases fit TRBD1. The J segment lost 7 bases and the V segment lost 4 bases, leaving 9 bases of the junction unmatched. CDR3 length: 16 amino acids. CDR1 and CDR2 (germline): SGDLS, YYNGEE.

The chain couples TRBV19 to TRBJ2-7; maybe TRBD1 (5 bases). Germline-derived CDR1 and CDR2 are LNHDA and SQIVND (reference sequence). CDR3 length: 15 amino acids. Trimming stripped 2 bases from V and 2 bases from J, with 13 bases between. The CDR3 DNA follows: TGTGCCAGTAGTATATCAGGGCCGGTGACCTACGAGCAGTACTTC. It specifies CASSISGPVTYEQYF.

This sequence joins TRBV7-9 and TRBJ1-1; D possibly corresponds to TRBD1 (5 bases). The V gene lost 5 bases and the J gene lost 0 bases, with 13 bases spanning the gap. The CDR3 is made up of 15 amino acids. Germline values: CDR1 SEHNR, CDR2 FQNEAQ (reference sequence). In DNA form, the CDR3 reads TGTGCCAGCAGCACTCGACAGCCAATGAACACTGAAGCTTTCTTT. Translating gives CASSTRQPMNTEAFF. The full variable domain, its missing parts supplied by reference TRBV7-9 and TRBJ1-1, is DTGVSQNPRHKITKRGQNVTFRCDPISEHNRLYWYRQTLGQGPEFLTYFQNEAQLEKSRLLSDRFSAERPKGSFSTLEIQRTEQGDSAMYLCASSTRQPMNTEAFFGQGTRLTVV.

This clone was counted a single time. This chain joins TRBV6-1 and TRBJ2-7; D is ambiguous. The CDR3 spans 11 residues. With 8 bases removed from V and 4 bases from J, the gap between germline ends came to 9 bases. The germline gives CDR1 MNHNS, CDR2 SASEGT. This chain's CDR3 is CASQVFYEQYF. The CDR3 DNA is TGTGCCAGCCAGGTTTTTTACGAGCAGTACTTC.

The chain joins TRBV7-2 to TRBJ2-7; D unresolved. The CDR3 is 11 amino acids. V lost 2 bases, J lost 6 bases, and 5 bases lay in between. CDR1 is SGHTA, CDR2 FQGNSA, per germline. CDR3 nucleotides: TGTGCCAGCAGCTTACCAGGCGAGCAGTACTTC. It codes for CASSLPGEQYF.

The CDR3 coding sequence is TGTGCCAGCAGGCCGGGGGGGAAGGAGCTCTACAATGAGCAGTTCTTC. Encoded protein: CASRPGGKELYNEQFF. J is TRBJ2-1 and V is TRBV28; 8 bases are shared with TRBD2. This CDR3 is 16 amino acids long. The trim removed 6 bases at V and 3 bases at J, leaving 10 bases unmatched. The germline V gene has CDR1 MDHEN and CDR2 SYDVKM.

This chain joins TRBV5-1 and TRBJ2-7; no reliable D call. The germline CDR1 and CDR2 sequences are SGHRS and YFSETQ. V was pared by 4 bases and J by 4 bases, with 9 bases between. The CDR3 is 12 residues long. CDR3 sequence (DNA): TGCGCCAGCAGCCCGTCCGGGTACGAGCAGTACTTC. Amino acid sequence: CASSPSGYEQYF.

The chain combines TRBV2 with TRBJ1-1; TRBD1 aligns across 7 bases. The CDR3 is made up of 16 amino acids. V shed 0 bases and J 11 bases; nucleotides not matched to a gene: 15. Germline CDR1 SNHLY, CDR2 FYNNEI. The DNA of the CDR3 is TGTGCCAGCAGTGAAGCGCTTTGGGCCCAGAAGGGGGCGGCTTTCTTT. It specifies CASSEALWAQKGAAFF. Variable domain in full (rest from reference TRBV2 and TRBJ1-1): EPEVTQTPSHQVTQMGQEVILRCVPISNHLYFYWYRQILGQKVEFLVSFYNNEISEKSEIFDDQFSVERPDGSNFTLKIRSTKLEDSAMYFCASSEALWAQKGAAFFGQGTRLTVV.

The chain links TRBV7-2 to TRBJ1-1, with D unresolved. Trimming stripped 0 bases from V and 4 bases from J, with 12 bases between. Germline loops: CDR1 SGHTA, CDR2 FQGNSA. This CDR3 spans 15 amino acids. The CDR3 DNA reads as TGTGCCAGCAGCTTAGCCGGGGTAGCGGGCACTGAAGCTTTCTTT. Translated: CASSLAGVAGTEAFF. Variable domain in full (rest from reference TRBV7-2 and TRBJ1-1): GAGVSQSPSNKVTEKGKDVELRCDPISGHTALYWYRQSLGQGLEFLIYFQGNSAPDKSGLPSDRFSAERTGGSVSTLTIQRTQQEDSAVYLCASSLAGVAGTEAFFGQGTRLTVV.

This chain joins TRBV5-1 and TRBJ2-5; TRBD1 is a possible D gene (5 bases). V lost 6 bases and J 4 bases, leaving 13 bases between the germline ends. The CDR3 is made up of 13 amino acids. Germline assignment: CDR1 SGHRS and CDR2 YFSETQ. CDR3 coding DNA: TGCGCCAGCAAGGGGTCGAACAGAGAGACCCAGTACTTC. Protein sequence: CASKGSNRETQYF.

The V gene is TRBV30, the J gene TRBJ1-3; perhaps TRBD1 as D (6 bases). Trimming removed 3 bases at V and 0 bases at J, with 12 bases between. This CDR3 is 15 amino acids long. Per the germline V gene, CDR1 is GTSNPN and CDR2 is SVGIG (reference sequence). CDR3 protein: CAWSAGQSSGNTIYF. As DNA, the CDR3 is TGTGCCTGGAGCGCCGGACAGTCCTCTGGAAACACCATATATTTT.

V is TRBV14 and J is TRBJ1-1; D unresolved. The CDR3 length is 13 residues. Germline CDR1 SGHDN, CDR2 FVKESK. Trimming removed 0 bases at V and 11 bases at J, with 13 bases between. The chain's CDR3 is CASSQDWGGYAFF. CDR3 nucleotides: TGTGCCAGCAGCCAAGATTGGGGAGGGTACGCTTTCTTT.

This clone occurred a few times. The chain recombines TRBV7-2 with TRBJ1-6; TRBD1 agrees at 7 bases. This CDR3 region has 15 residues. J gave up 7 bases and V 2 bases, and 5 bases lay outside the gene matches. The germline V gene has CDR1 SGHTA and CDR2 FQGNSA. The CDR3 DNA is TGTGCCAGCAGCTTACAAGGACAGGTCAATTCACCCCTCCACTTT. As protein: CASSLQGQVNSPLHF.